A single sample is the source of the 25 T cell receptor beta chains below, sequenced in a study of T cell changes during pregnancy in multiple sclerosis. Sequenced by immunoSEQ multiplex PCR; TCRdb stores in-frame clones only, minus some. The profile shows about 74,000 clones, 80% to 95% of them singletons. The source material was peripheral blood, sampled after pregnancy. The receptors here all came from a female donor in good health, enrolled as a control in a pregnancy study.

The V call is TRBV5-4, the J call TRBJ1-6; tentatively, D is TRBD1 (6 bases). The CDR3 has 15 amino acids. From germline, CDR1 is SGHNT and CDR2 YYREEE (reference sequence). With 1 base removed from V and 3 bases from J, the gap between germline ends came to 8 bases. In nucleotides, the CDR3 is TGTGCCAGCAGCTTGTGGACAGACTATAATTCACCCCTCCACTTT. Amino acids: CASSLWTDYNSPLHF.

The chain links TRBV28 to TRBJ2-7; possibly TRBD1 for D (6 bases). V was clipped by 3 bases and J by 2 bases, with 14 bases between them. The CDR3 is made up of 15 amino acids. Looked up from germline, CDR1 is MDHEN and CDR2 is SYDVKM. The CDR3, as DNA: TGTGCCAGCAGTTTGACAGACAGGACCACCTACGAGCAGTACTTC. This gives the protein CASSLTDRTTYEQYF.

The rearrangement joins TRBV7-9 to TRBJ1-1; D is undetermined. CDR3 length: 13 amino acids. The ends were cut back, 3 bases at V and 0 bases at J, with 5 bases in the middle. Germline V gives CDR1 SEHNR, CDR2 FQNEAQ (reference sequence). The CDR3 DNA reads TGTGCCAGCAGCTTTCCCTTGAACACTGAAGCTTTCTTT. The encoded protein is CASSFPLNTEAFF.

This rearrangement joins TRBV2 to TRBJ1-1; D is uncertain. Germline assignment: CDR1 SNHLY and CDR2 FYNNEI. The V and J ends lost 1 base and 2 bases respectively, with 8 bases between them. The CDR3 is made up of 14 amino acids. CDR3 residues: CASSEGGSNTEAFF. The CDR3 DNA sequence: TGTGCCAGCAGTGAAGGCGGCAGCAACACTGAAGCTTTCTTT.

The chain combines TRBV7-9 with TRBJ2-1, with 8 bases identical to TRBD2. Germline loops: CDR1 SEHNR, CDR2 FQNEAQ (reference sequence). The CDR3 totals 18 residues. Germline trimming cut 1 base from V and 2 bases from J; bases unmatched to any gene: 10. The CDR3 coding sequence is TGTGCCAGCAGCTTAGGGGGCTCTAGCGGGCGTACCTACAATGAGCAGTTCTTC. Translating gives CASSLGGSSGRTYNEQFF.

V gene TRBV6-1 combines with J gene TRBJ2-7; possibly TRBD1 for D (6 bases). This CDR3 region has 14 residues. V was trimmed by 4 bases and J by 2 bases, leaving 12 bases between them. The germline V gene has CDR1 MNHNS and CDR2 SASEGT. The CDR3 nucleotides read TGTGCCAGCAGTGGAAGGACAGTCCCCTACGAGCAGTACTTC. This encodes CASSGRTVPYEQYF.

The rearrangement links TRBV5-1 to TRBJ2-5; possible D gene TRBD2, 6 bases. This CDR3 region has 18 residues. V gave up 3 bases and J gave up 5 bases, with 26 bases separating them. In germline, CDR1 is SGHRS, CDR2 YFSETQ. The CDR3 DNA follows: TGCGCCAGCAGCTCGGGGGTCGCGTTGGACCGGGCCAGGGAGACCCAGTACTTC. Protein: CASSSGVALDRARETQYF.

The J gene is TRBJ2-7, the V gene TRBV5-4; 11 bases align to TRBD2. The CDR3 is made up of 15 amino acids. V was clipped by 4 bases and J by 2 bases; unmatched bases: 5. CDR1 is SGHNT and CDR2 is YYREEE in the germline V gene (reference sequence). Here the CDR3 DNA reads TGTGCCAGCAGCCTTACTAGCGGGGGCCCCTACGAGCAGTACTTC. Its protein product is CASSLTSGGPYEQYF.

The V gene is TRBV19, the J gene TRBJ2-7, with TRBD2 matching over 9 bases. J gave up 3 bases and V 1 base, and 4 bases lay outside the gene matches. In germline, CDR1 is LNHDA, CDR2 SQIVND (reference sequence). The CDR3 has 15 amino acids. The CDR3 region has the DNA TGTGCCAGTAGTATAGGACTAGCGGTGCGCTACGAGCAGTACTTC. Residues: CASSIGLAVRYEQYF.

V and J are TRBV10-3 and TRBJ1-6; D unclear. Germline V gene sequence: CDR1 ENHRY, CDR2 SYGVKD. Trimming took 0 bases from V and 8 from J, leaving 8 bases between them. The CDR3 sequence is 14 residues long. In DNA form, the CDR3 reads TGTGCCATCAGTGAGTCAAGGACTTATTCACCCCTCCACTTT. Its protein is CAISESRTYSPLHF.

Details on this clone: Within the sample, other DNA sequences also encode this same CDR3. The rearrangement joins TRBV28 to TRBJ1-6; D is perhaps TRBD1 (5 bases). The CDR3 sequence is 16 residues long. V was clipped by 3 bases and J by 0 bases, with 9 bases between them. Germline V gene data show CDR1 as MDHEN and CDR2 as SYDVKM. The CDR3 bases are TGTGCCAGCAGTTTTGGGGCTATCTCCTATAATTCACCCCTCCACTTT. Translating it yields CASSFGAISYNSPLHF.

The chain combines TRBV7-9 with TRBJ2-2; 8 bases agree with TRBD1. V was pared by 6 bases and J by 2 bases, with 2 bases of the junction left unmatched. This CDR3 has 14 amino acids. CDR1 SEHNR and CDR2 FQNEAQ come from the germline V gene (reference sequence). CDR3 bases: TGTGCCAGCAGTGGACAGGGTAACACCGGGGAGCTGTTTTTT. Translation gives CASSGQGNTGELFF. The entire variable domain, with the rest obtained from reference TRBV7-9 and TRBJ2-2, is as follows: DTGVSQNPRHKITKRGQNVTFRCDPISEHNRLYWYRQTLGQGPEFLTYFQNEAQLEKSRLLSDRFSAERPKGSFSTLEIQRTEQGDSAMYLCASSGQGNTGELFFGEGSRLTVL.

The genes are TRBV6-5 and TRBJ1-2, with 9 bases lining up with TRBD1. Germline assignment: CDR1 MNHEY and CDR2 SVGAGI. This CDR3 region has 14 residues. V dropped 1 base and J dropped 3; count of bases not matched to a gene: 0. CDR3: CASSYWTGDYGYTF. As DNA, the CDR3 is TGTGCCAGCAGTTACTGGACAGGGGACTATGGCTACACCTTC.

The rearrangement uses TRBV30 and TRBJ1-1; 8 nucleotides line up with TRBD1. The CDR3 has 13 amino acids. V was clipped by 3 bases and J by 1 base; unmatched bases: 1. Looked up from germline, CDR1 is GTSNPN and CDR2 is SVGIG (reference sequence). This CDR3 is CAWSGQGNTEAFF. CDR3 coding DNA: TGTGCCTGGAGCGGACAGGGGAACACTGAAGCTTTCTTT.

The rearrangement joins TRBV13 to TRBJ1-1, with D maybe TRBD1 (5 bases). The length of the CDR3 is 14 residues. Germline CDR1 is PRHDT and CDR2 is FYEKMQ (reference sequence). The V end was cut by 4 bases, the J end by 1 base, with 10 bases between. CDR3 residues: CASSSREENTEAFF. CDR3 bases: TGTGCCAGCAGCTCCAGGGAGGAGAACACTGAAGCTTTCTTT.

The chain is built from TRBV5-6 and TRBJ2-7, with D perhaps TRBD1 (5 bases). The ends were cut back, 4 bases at V and 2 bases at J, with 13 bases in the middle. CDR1 and CDR2 from the germline V gene are SGHDT and YYEEEE. The CDR3 has 14 residues. Here the CDR3 DNA reads TGTGCCAGCAGCACCCAGACAGCAGCCTACGAGCAGTACTTC. As protein: CASSTQTAAYEQYF.

The rearrangement links TRBV7-9 to TRBJ1-1; 7 bases line up with TRBD1. Germline CDR1 is SEHNR and CDR2 is FQNEAQ (reference sequence). V lost 2 bases, J lost 6 bases, and 3 bases stayed unmatched. The CDR3 is made up of 13 amino acids. This chain's CDR3 is CASSLTDRAEAFF. The CDR3 DNA sequence: TGTGCCAGCAGCTTAACCGACAGGGCTGAAGCTTTCTTT.

V and J are TRBV11-2 and TRBJ1-4; TRBD1 might be the D (5 bases). There are 14 residues in the CDR3. Germline CDR1 SGHAT, CDR2 FQNNGV. The V end lost 0 bases, the J end lost 7 bases, and 9 bases lay between the germline ends. The CDR3 is CASSLDRVVEKLFF. CDR3 coding DNA: TGTGCCAGCAGCTTAGACAGGGTGGTTGAAAAACTGTTTTTT.

The chain has TRBV5-6 and TRBJ2-7; TRBD2 aligns across 13 bases. Germline V gives CDR1 SGHDT, CDR2 YYEEEE. Unmatched junction bases numbered 4, after V lost 2 bases and J lost 5 bases. The CDR3 runs 15 residues. The CDR3, as DNA: TGTGCCAGCAGCTTACTAGCGGGGGGGAACGACGAGCAGTACTTC. As protein: CASSLLAGGNDEQYF.

The chain links TRBV4-1 to TRBJ1-3, with 10 bases lining up with TRBD1. With 3 bases clipped from V and 8 bases from J, the junction kept 10 bases outside the gene matches. Looked up from germline, CDR1 is MGHRA and CDR2 is YSYEKL. The CDR3 totals 16 residues. The CDR3 nucleotides are TGCGCCAGCAGCCATCCCATGGGACAGGGGTTCCACACCATATATTTT. Residues: CASSHPMGQGFHTIYF.

The gene calls are TRBV27 and TRBJ2-1, with D unclear. V was clipped by 5 bases and J by 3 bases, with 2 bases between them. This CDR3 region has 11 residues. Germline CDR1 is MNHEY and CDR2 is SMNVEV (reference sequence). CDR3 region: CASSLYNEQFF. The CDR3 DNA is TGTGCCAGCAGTCTCTACAATGAGCAGTTCTTC.

This clone was seen once. The genes are TRBV18 and TRBJ2-7; TRBD1 matches at 11 bases. J was trimmed by 2 bases and V by 9 bases; bases with no gene match: 6. The germline V gene has CDR1 KGHSH and CDR2 LQKENI. CDR3 size: 14 residues. CDR3: CASSTGQGAYEQYF. DNA for the CDR3: TGTGCCAGTTCAACGGGACAGGGGGCCTACGAGCAGTACTTC.

The CDR3 coding sequence is TGCACCAGCAGCCATTGGCGGGGGGGCCATTTTGAGCAGTTCTTC. Amino acid sequence: CTSSHWRGGHFEQFF. The V gene is TRBV1, the J gene TRBJ2-1; the table calls TRBD2, which could not be checked here. TRBV1 is annotated as a pseudogene. The CDR3 has 15 amino acids.

The rearrangement joins TRBV7-9 to TRBJ2-1; D perhaps matches TRBD2 (7 bases). Germline V gene sequence: CDR1 SEHNR, CDR2 FQNEAQ (reference sequence). The V gene lost 5 bases and the J gene lost 6 bases, with 14 bases spanning the gap. CDR3 length: 14 amino acids. The CDR3, as DNA: TGTGCCAGCAGCAGGGGGGGCCGGCCCAATGAGCAGTTCTTC. Translating gives CASSRGGRPNEQFF. Supplemented by reference TRBV7-9 and TRBJ2-1, the full variable domain reads DTGVSQNPRHKITKRGQNVTFRCDPISEHNRLYWYRQTLGQGPEFLTYFQNEAQLEKSRLLSDRFSAERPKGSFSTLEIQRTEQGDSAMYLCASSRGGRPNEQFFGPGTRLTVL.

The J gene is TRBJ1-3, the V gene TRBV6-5; D perhaps matches TRBD1 (5 bases). V was trimmed by 6 bases and J by 0 bases, leaving 12 bases between them. The V gene's germline CDR1 is MNHEY and CDR2 SVGAGI. This CDR3 has 15 residues. CDR3 in DNA: TGTGCCAGCAGGGGCGCAGGGCCCTCTGGAAACACCATATATTTT. Protein product: CASRGAGPSGNTIYF.